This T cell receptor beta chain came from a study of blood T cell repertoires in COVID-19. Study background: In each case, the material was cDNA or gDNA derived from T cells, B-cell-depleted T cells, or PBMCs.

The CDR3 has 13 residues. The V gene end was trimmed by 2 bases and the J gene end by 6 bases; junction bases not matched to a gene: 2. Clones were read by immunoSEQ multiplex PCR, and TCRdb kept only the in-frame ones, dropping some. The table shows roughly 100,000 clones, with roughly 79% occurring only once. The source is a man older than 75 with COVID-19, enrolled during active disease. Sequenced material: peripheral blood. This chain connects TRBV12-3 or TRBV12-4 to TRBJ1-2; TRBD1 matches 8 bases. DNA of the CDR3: TGTGCCAGCAGTTTACGACAGGGGAATGGCTACACCTTC. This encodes CASSLRQGNGYTF.